Listed below are T cell receptor beta chains from one sample, sequenced in a study of patients and donors after allogeneic stem cell transplantation. TCRdb passed the RT-PCR reads through MiXCR, listing each CDR3 protein once. The sample shows approximately 38,000 distinct CDR3 sequences, 25% to 35% of them seen only once. Material: blood, either unsorted or a sorted T cell fraction (not recorded which). These receptors were obtained from a human donor who was either an allogeneic HSCT recipient or a stem cell or donor lymphocyte infusion donor (not recorded which). It is not recorded whose cells these are; they may come from a transplant donor. The CDR3 runs from the conserved cysteine through the conserved F or W. D genes are given only for firm matches. Clone size is shown for a subset of rows, as once, few, many or a class of expanded clone.

V | size | D | CDR3
TRBV7-2 | few | NA | CASSLAQDSYGYTF
TRBV9 | NA | NA | CASSVERMGSGYTF
TRBV4-3 | few | NA | CASSQLTGELFF
TRBV6-5 | once | NA | CASSPPRVGPYGYTF
TRBV5-1 | many | TRBD2 | CASSLWTSGPTDTQYF
TRBV7-2 | NA | NA | CASSPTGSDTQYF
TRBV7-9 | few | NA | CASSFEAGRGNTEAFF
TRBV28 | few | NA | CASSLWEDTEAFF
TRBV5-6 | few | NA | CASSQLTGINTEAFF
TRBV10-3 | few | NA | CAISESTARGTDTQYF
TRBV7-3 | NA | NA | CASSLDSFTDTQYF
TRBV20-1 | few | NA | CSARSRVSADQPQHF
TRBV29-1 | NA | NA | CSVAYGGRTDTQYF
TRBV5-6 | many | TRBD1 | CASSSVMTGGANTGELFF
TRBV5-5 | many | TRBD1 | CASSPRDSGNTIYF
TRBV4-3 | NA | TRBD2 | CASSQDGTSSADTQYF
TRBV29-1 | NA | NA | CSGRGRYQETQYF
TRBV9 | many | NA | CASSVAERPRGLYGYTF
TRBV7-2 | many | NA | CASSFGEKLFF
TRBV9 | many | NA | CASSGPLTANYGYTF
TRBV7-3 | few | NA | CASSFPVPSGANVLTF
TRBV4-2 | NA | NA | CASSRILLDGEAFF
TRBV28 | NA | TRBD2 | CASSNGLAGVF
TRBV27 | few | NA | CASQKGAMNTEAFF
TRBV20-1 | NA | TRBD2 | CSAQSGGLAGGRRTDTQYF
TRBV4-2 | many | NA | CASSQAQGMNTEAFF
TRBV7-6 | NA | TRBD1 | CASSSGQAHQPQHF
TRBV28 | few | NA | CAIVGGYEQYF
TRBV7-2 | NA | TRBD2 | CASSLRASGLQETQYF
TRBV20-1 | NA | NA | CSAERDPGLNTEAFF
TRBV7-9 | NA | NA | CASSFTRGSETQYF